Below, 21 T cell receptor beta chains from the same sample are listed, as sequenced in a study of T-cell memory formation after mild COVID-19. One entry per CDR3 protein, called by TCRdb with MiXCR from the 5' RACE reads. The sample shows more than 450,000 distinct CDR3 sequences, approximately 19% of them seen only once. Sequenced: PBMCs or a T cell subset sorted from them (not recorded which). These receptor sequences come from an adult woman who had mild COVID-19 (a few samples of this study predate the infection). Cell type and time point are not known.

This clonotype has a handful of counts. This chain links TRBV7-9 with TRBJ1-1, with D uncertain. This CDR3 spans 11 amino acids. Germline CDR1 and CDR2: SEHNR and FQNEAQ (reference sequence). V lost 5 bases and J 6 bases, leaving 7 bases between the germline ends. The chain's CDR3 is CASSEQPEAFF. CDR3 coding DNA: TGTGCCAGCAGCGAGCAGCCTGAAGCTTTCTTT. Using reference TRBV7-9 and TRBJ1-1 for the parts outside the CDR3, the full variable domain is DTGVSQNPRHKITKRGQNVTFRCDPISEHNRLYWYRQTLGQGPEFLTYFQNEAQLEKSRLLSDRFSAERPKGSFSTLEIQRTEQGDSAMYLCASSEQPEAFFGQGTRLTVV.

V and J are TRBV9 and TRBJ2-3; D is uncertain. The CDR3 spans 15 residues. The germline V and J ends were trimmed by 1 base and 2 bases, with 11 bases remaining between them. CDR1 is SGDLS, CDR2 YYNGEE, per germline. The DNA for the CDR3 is TGTGCCAGCAGCGTACTTGAAGGAACCACAGATACGCAGTATTTT. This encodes CASSVLEGTTDTQYF.

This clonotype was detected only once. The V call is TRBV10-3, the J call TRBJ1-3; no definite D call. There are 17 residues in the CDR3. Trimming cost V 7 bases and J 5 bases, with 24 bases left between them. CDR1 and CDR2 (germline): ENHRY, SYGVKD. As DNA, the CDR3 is TGTGCCATCACCGAAAGGTGGGTTTCGACGGGAAGAAACACCATATATTTT. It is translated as CAITERWVSTGRNTIYF.

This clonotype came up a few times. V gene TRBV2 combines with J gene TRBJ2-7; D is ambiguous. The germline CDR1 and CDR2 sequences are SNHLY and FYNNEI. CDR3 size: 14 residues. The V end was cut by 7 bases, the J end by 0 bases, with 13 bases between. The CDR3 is CASIGHRSSYEQYF. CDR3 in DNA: TGTGCCAGCATTGGGCACCGGAGCTCCTACGAGCAGTACTTC.

The CDR3 spells CASSLAPTSGLKETQYF. The CDR3 nucleotides read TGTGCCAGCAGCTTAGCGCCGACTAGCGGGCTTAAAGAGACCCAGTACTTC. This chain connects TRBV7-8 to TRBJ2-5, with 10 bases matching TRBD2. The CDR3 totals 17 residues. CDR1 and CDR2 (germline): SGHVS, FQNEAQ. V gave up 0 bases and J gave up 3 bases; unmatched junction bases: 7.

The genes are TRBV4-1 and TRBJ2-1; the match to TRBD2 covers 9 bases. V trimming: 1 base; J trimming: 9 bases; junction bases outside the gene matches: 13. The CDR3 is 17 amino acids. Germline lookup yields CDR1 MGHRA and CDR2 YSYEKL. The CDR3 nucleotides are TGCGCCAGCAGCCAAGTATGGGCGGGAGGGCCGTACCGTGAGCAGTTCTTC. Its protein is CASSQVWAGGPYREQFF.

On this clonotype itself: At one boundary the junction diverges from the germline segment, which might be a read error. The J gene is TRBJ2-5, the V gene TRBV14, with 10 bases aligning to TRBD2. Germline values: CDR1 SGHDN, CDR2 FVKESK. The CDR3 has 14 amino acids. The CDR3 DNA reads TGTGCCAGCAGCCTTGCCGGGACTAGCGCTCCCCCGAACTTC. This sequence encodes CASSLAGTSAPPNF. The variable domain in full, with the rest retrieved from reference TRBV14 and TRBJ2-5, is EAGVTQFPSHSVIEKGQTVTLRCDPISGHDNLYWYRRVMGKEIKFLLHFVKESKQDESGMPNNRFLAERTGGTYSTLKVQPAELEDSGVYFCASSLAGTSAPPNFGPGTRLLVL.

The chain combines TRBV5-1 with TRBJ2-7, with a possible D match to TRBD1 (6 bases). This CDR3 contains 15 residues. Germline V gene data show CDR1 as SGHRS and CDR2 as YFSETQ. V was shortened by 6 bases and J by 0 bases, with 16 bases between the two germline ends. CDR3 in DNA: TGCGCCAGCATCGACAGGCCTGCGGACTCCTACGAGCAGTACTTC. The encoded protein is CASIDRPADSYEQYF.

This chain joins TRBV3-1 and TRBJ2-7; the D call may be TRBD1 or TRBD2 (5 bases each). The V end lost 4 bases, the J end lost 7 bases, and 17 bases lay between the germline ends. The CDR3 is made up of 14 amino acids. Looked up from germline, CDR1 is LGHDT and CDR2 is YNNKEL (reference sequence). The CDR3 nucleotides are TGTGCCAGCAGCCTACGAAACAACGAGGGGGAGCAGTACTTC. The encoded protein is CASSLRNNEGEQYF.

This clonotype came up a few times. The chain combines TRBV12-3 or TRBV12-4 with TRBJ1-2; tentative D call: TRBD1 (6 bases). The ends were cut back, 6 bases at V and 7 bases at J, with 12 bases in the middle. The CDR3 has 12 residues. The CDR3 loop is CASREGVGGYTF. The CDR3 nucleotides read TGTGCCAGCAGGGAGGGGGTTGGTGGCTACACCTTC.

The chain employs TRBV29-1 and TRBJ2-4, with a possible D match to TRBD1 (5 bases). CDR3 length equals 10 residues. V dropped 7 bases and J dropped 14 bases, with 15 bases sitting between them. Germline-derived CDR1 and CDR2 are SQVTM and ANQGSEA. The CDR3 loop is CSDLGLKEYF. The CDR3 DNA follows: TGCAGCGACCTGGGGCTTAAGGAGTACTTC.

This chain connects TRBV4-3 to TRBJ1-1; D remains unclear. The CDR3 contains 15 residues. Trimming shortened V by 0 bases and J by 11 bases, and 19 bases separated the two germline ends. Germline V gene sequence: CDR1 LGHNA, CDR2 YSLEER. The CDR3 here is CASSQETRIRTEAFF. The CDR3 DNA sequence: TGCGCCAGCAGCCAAGAAACGAGGATCCGGACCGAGGCTTTCTTT.

The CDR3 nucleotides read TGTGCCAGCATCACGAGGGGGGTCCCGCTCTCTGGGGCCAACGTCCTGACTTTC. Its protein is CASITRGVPLSGANVLTF. The J gene is TRBJ2-6, the V gene TRBV25-1; D may match TRBD1 or TRBD2 (6 bases each). With 7 bases removed from V and 0 bases from J, the gap between germline ends came to 19 bases. Germline-derived CDR1 and CDR2 are MGHDK and SYGVNS. The CDR3 length is 18 residues.

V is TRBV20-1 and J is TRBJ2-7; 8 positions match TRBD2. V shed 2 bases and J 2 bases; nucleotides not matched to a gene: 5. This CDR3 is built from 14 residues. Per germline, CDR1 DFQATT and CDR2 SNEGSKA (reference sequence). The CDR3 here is CSARLPGLAYEQYF. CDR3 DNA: TGCAGTGCTAGACTTCCGGGACTAGCCTACGAGCAGTACTTC.

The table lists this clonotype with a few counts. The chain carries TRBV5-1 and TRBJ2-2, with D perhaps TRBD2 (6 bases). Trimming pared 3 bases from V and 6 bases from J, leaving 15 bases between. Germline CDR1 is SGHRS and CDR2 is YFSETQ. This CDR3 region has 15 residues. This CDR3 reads CASSSSSAGSGELFF. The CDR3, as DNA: TGCGCCAGCAGCTCCTCTTCAGCGGGCTCCGGGGAGCTGTTTTTT.

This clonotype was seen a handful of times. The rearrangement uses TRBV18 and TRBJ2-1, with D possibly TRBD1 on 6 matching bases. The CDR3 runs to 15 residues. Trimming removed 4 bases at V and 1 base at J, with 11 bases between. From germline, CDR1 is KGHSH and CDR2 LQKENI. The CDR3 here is CASSLGTLSYNEQFF. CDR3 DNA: TGTGCCAGCTCACTCGGGACACTTTCCTACAATGAGCAGTTCTTC.

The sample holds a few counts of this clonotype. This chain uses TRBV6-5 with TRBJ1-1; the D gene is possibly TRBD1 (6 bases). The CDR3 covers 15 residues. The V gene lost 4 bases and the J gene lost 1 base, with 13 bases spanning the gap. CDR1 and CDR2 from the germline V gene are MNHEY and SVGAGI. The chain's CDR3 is CASSSSGQWNTEAFF. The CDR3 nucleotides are TGTGCCAGCAGTTCGTCAGGACAGTGGAACACTGAAGCTTTCTTT.

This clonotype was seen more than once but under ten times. The CDR3 DNA follows: TGTGCCAGCAGTTCCCACTCCAGGGGGCCCTCCTACGAGCAGTACTTC. Amino acids: CASSSHSRGPSYEQYF. This chain links TRBV6-2 or TRBV6-3 with TRBJ2-7; TRBD1 matches 8 bases. Trimming at V came to 4 bases and at J to 0 bases, leaving 8 bases not matched to a gene. The CDR3 is made up of 16 amino acids. Per germline, CDR1 MNHEY and CDR2 SVGEGT.

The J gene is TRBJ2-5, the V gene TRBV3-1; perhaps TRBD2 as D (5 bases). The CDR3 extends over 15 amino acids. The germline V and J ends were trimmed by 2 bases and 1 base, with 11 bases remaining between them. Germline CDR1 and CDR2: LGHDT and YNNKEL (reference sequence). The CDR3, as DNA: TGTGCCAGCAGCCAAAGCACCGGACTCCAAGAGACCCAGTACTTC. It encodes CASSQSTGLQETQYF.

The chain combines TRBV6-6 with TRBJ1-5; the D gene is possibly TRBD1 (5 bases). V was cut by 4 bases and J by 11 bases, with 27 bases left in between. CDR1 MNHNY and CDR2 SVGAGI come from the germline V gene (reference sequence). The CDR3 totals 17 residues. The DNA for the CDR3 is TGTGCCAGCAGTTCCCCCCCCGGGGCCCCGAAGTTGCGGGCCCAGCATTTT. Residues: CASSSPPGAPKLRAQHF.

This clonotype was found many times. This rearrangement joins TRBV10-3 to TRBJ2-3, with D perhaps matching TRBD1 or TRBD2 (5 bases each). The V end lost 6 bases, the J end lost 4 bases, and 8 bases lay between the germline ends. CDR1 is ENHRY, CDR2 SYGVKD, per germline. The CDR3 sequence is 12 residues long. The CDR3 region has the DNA TGTGCCATCAGCGGGGCCCCAGATACGCAGTATTTT. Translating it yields CAISGAPDTQYF.